The subject of this entry is one TCR beta chain. In this sample, this clonotype turned up a few times. What this receptor recognizes is not known. No much larger clonotype is one base removed from it; base qualities were not supplied. This record comes from a study of human T cells and chemical hapten exposure (dated by TCRdb to the early 2020s). Notes on the research overall: For sensitization, 2% DPC in acetone was applied to an approximately 2 cm by approximately 2 cm area of upper inner arm skin. Throughout the approximately 22-week study period, patients were also given weekly therapeutic DPC doses on the scalp. Patch testing was performed on the upper back with Finn chambers containing 0.01% DPC, and the patch tests were scored after 6 days according to International Contact Dermatitis Research Group standards. The mostly female patient cohort included alopecia areata with under or over 50% scalp involvement, alopecia totalis and alopecia universalis. Libraries were pooled for sequencing, and variation in per-sample TCR yields was attributed mainly to small differences in library volumes within the pool. Peripheral blood TCR repertoire changes were tracked in vivo in alopecia patients during primary and secondary sensitization to the hapten diphenylcyclopropenone (DPC). Patient blood was sampled pre-sensitization (week 0) and at 2, 6 and about 24 weeks after DPC sensitization. About 28 alopecia patients gave blood for TCR sequencing at one to four time points (pre-sensitization, 2, 6 and 24 weeks).

Summary of the overall study and its limitations: A positive correlation was found between the number of PT1 expanded TCRs and patch test score, with significance reached at thresholds 8, 16 and 32 but not 4. No change with DPC sensitization was found in the number of TCRs above 1 in 1000 frequency, and no evidence of global repertoire structure alterations was found. All patients had alopecia, a presumed autoimmune disease, so their immune response might differ from that of healthy individuals. Repeated subsampling changed both the strength of the expansion versus patch-test correlation and the threshold at which the correlation became significant. Significantly more large CDR3 similarity clusters were formed by expanded TCRs than by pre-sensitization or healthy control sets, consistent with antigen-driven responses.

To prepare the library, RACE was applied. Sequencing relied on a NextSeq 500. During library preparation, unique molecular identifiers were attached to individual cDNA molecules so that TCRs could be counted in a quantitative, reproducible way. From each blood RNA sample, both TCR alpha and TCR beta chains were sequenced. Processing in the source paper ran as follows. A median of about 89,000 TCRs per sample was observed, with a range of roughly 20,000 to 700,000. V, J and CDR3 annotation of the TCR reads was carried out using the Decombinator software suite. Every sample was subsampled to the same number of TCRs (28,000) for the PS versus PT1 abundance plots. Expanded TCRs were defined as absent before sensitization and observed at least eight times at the 2-week time point. The raw public reads went through TCRdb reprocessing: fastp at Q25, MiXCR clone calling, in-frame beta chains kept. Each CDR3 protein appears once, grouped with its most common genes and DNA. None of the V and J calls come from the authors' own analysis; TCRdb made them. This sample comprises 350,000 or so distinct CDR3 sequences, approximately 6.3% of them detected only once. In total, the top ten clones hold 7.5% to 8.5% of the sample.

The CDR3 contains 17 residues, cysteine and phenylalanine counted. Only the CDR3 region is kept as DNA, spanning 51 bases read in frame from base 1. Compared with germline, V lacks 7 bases and J lacks 0 bases; bases without a gene match: 10. The germline V gene provides CDR1 SNHLY and CDR2 FYNNEI. Per the publication, the time point label means: patch test 1, 2 weeks after DPC sensitization. In light of the paper, this sample's treatment or condition label describes: therapeutic diphenylcyclopropenone sensitization with weekly scalp DPC. At each patch-test visit, blood was drawn before the patch test was applied. To be eligible, patients had to be aged 18 to 70, diagnosed with alopecia and judged suitable for DPC therapy, while pregnant patients were excluded. Total RNA was isolated from unfractionated whole blood collected in Tempus Blood RNA tubes.

Specimen: whole blood, collected in connection with sensitization to the hapten diphenylcyclopropenone (DPC). The receptor was derived from a woman between 18 and 29 years old with alopecia areata. Some clones in this sample may be carry-over from other donors' samples. The sequence is built from TRBV2 and TRBJ2-1; 9 bases in between match TRBD1. The encoded CDR3 is CASTRLDRGSSYNEQFF. DNA sequence: TGTGCCAGCACAAGACTGGACAGGGGAAGCTCCTACAATGAGCAGTTCTTC.